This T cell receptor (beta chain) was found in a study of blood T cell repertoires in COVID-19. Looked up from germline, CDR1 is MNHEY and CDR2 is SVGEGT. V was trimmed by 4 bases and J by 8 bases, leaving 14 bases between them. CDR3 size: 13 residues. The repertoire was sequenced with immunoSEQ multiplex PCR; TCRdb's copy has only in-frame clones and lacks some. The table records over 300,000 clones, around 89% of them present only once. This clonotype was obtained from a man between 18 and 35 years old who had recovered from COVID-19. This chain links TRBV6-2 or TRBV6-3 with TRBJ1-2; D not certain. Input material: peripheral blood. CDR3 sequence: CASSSEGMRGYTF. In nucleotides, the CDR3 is TGTGCCAGCAGTTCCGAGGGTATGAGGGGCTACACCTTC.